This TCR beta chain was captured in a study of monozygotic twins with inflammatory bowel disease. General study results and limits: The sharing of clonotypes with others was lower in IBD patients than in healthy twins, especially with disease activity.

The CDR3 contains 16 residues. Germline V CDR1 and CDR2: SEHNR, FQNEAQ (reference sequence). A remark on this clonotype: Its antigen remains unknown.

The draw for each donor consisted of a single 2.5 ml blood sample. Eight distinct reactions (per sample) were used to make the cDNA. TCRdb reanalyzed the 5' RACE reads and collapses them to one entry per CDR3 protein, without DNA. The sample table sets out 300,000 to 350,000 distinct CDR3 sequences. The sample comprised blood. The rearrangement uses TRBV7-9 and TRBJ2-3; with no DNA, the TCRdb D assignment of TRBD2 cannot be verified. The TCR comes from a human donor with ulcerative colitis or Crohn's disease, or a healthy co-twin of an affected twin (not recorded which). CDR3 loop: CASSPRRLADTDTQYF.